This T cell receptor (beta chain) derives from a study of blood T cell repertoires in COVID-19. Study-level background: Whether acute or convalescent, the COVID-19 samples came from the United States, Italy and Spain. PBMCs, B-cell-depleted T cells, or T cells were the source of the cDNA or gDNA that made up the material.

This clone occurred a few times. Seattle enrolled patients during active infection and tracked them longitudinally. The CDR3 runs to 14 residues. V was shortened by 0 bases and J by 2 bases, with 8 bases between the two germline ends. CDR1 is GTSNPN, CDR2 SVGIG, per germline (reference sequence). Original handling: Amplified reference gene primers provided the basis for estimating nucleated cell counts. Sequencing was performed with immunoSEQ multiplex PCR; in TCRdb, only in-frame clones are kept and a portion is missing. V and J calls and clone size are as listed in that table; D and trimming were resolved from the DNA. The sample yields about 480,000 clones, about 89% seen once.

This clonotype was sampled from a woman aged 45-65 years with COVID-19, enrolled during active disease. This chain links TRBV30 with TRBJ1-3; D unresolved. Sequenced material: peripheral blood. The CDR3 region has the DNA TGTGCCTGGAGTGTACGGGTAACTGGAAACACCATATATTTT. This encodes CAWSVRVTGNTIYF.